This TCR beta chain was recorded in a study of T cells in Graves' hyperthyroidism and ophthalmopathy. Study summary: At initial diagnosis, before any treatment had begun, peripheral blood was obtained. Study results and caveats: Most thyroid clonotypes expanded above 0.001 were also detected in blood.

Orbital computed tomography, thyroid ultrasound, serum thyroxine and TRAb, and clinical symptoms together informed the diagnoses. Amplification of TCR beta CDR3 regions used RNA as the template. HTBI primers were employed in a first-round RT-PCR of the TCR CDR3. TCRdb redid the calling of the multiplex PCR reads with MiXCR, one entry per CDR3 protein. The repertoire holds about 600,000 distinct CDR3 sequences, around 15% seen once, with 2.5% to 4% in the top ten. Deletions cut 6 bases from V and 1 base from J, with 10 bases between. This CDR3 has 15 residues. Germline V gene data show CDR1 as MNHEY and CDR2 as SMNVEV (reference sequence). As for this clonotype: Its antigen is still unknown.

This sequence was found in a woman aged 35 to 49 with Graves' ophthalmopathy. The rearrangement uses TRBV27 and TRBJ2-6; TRBD1 might be the D (5 bases). Input material: blood. The CDR3 nucleotides are TGTGCCAGCAGGGATGCAGGGTCTGGGGCCAACGTCCTGACTTTC. Encoded protein: CASRDAGSGANVLTF.